Presented here are 7 T cell receptor beta chains from one specimen sequenced in a study of CD8+ T cells in alopecia areata. cDNA reverse transcribed from extracted RNA served as the sequencing template. The assay was immunoSEQ multiplex PCR, and TCRdb's table has in-frame clones only and misses some. This sample has 100,000 to 150,000 clones, with about 50% found just once. The specimen was NKG2D-low CD8+ T cells sorted from blood. The source of these receptors is a human donor with alopecia areata.

With respect to this clone: Other DNA sequences from this sample encode an identical CDR3 as well. The chain is built from TRBV29-1 and TRBJ2-7, with D possibly matching TRBD1 (5 bases). This CDR3 is 12 amino acids long. Looked up from germline, CDR1 is SQVTM and CDR2 is ANQGSEA. V was trimmed by 3 bases and J by 3 bases, leaving 9 bases between them. In DNA, the CDR3 is TGCAGCGTTGACTGGGGCGACTACGAGCAGTACTTC. As protein: CSVDWGDYEQYF.

This chain connects TRBV2 to TRBJ1-4, with unresolved D. The CDR3 extends over 14 amino acids. Germline CDR1 is SNHLY and CDR2 is FYNNEI. Trimming removed 4 bases at V and 4 bases at J, with 10 bases between. CDR3 nucleotides: TGTGCCAGCAGTGGAGAAGAAGTTAATGAAAAACTGTTTTTT. It translates to CASSGEEVNEKLFF.

This clone appeared a few times. The rearrangement uses TRBV5-6 and TRBJ2-7, with D unresolved. The CDR3 spans 14 residues. V was trimmed by 2 bases and J by 1 base, leaving 10 bases between them. Germline loops: CDR1 SGHDT, CDR2 YYEEEE. The CDR3 is CASSFSTGSYEQYF. The CDR3 region has the DNA TGTGCCAGCAGCTTTAGTACCGGGTCCTACGAGCAGTACTTC.

The rearrangement links TRBV15 to TRBJ2-7; D is perhaps TRBD2 (5 bases). The germline CDR1 and CDR2 sequences are LNHNV and YYDKDF (reference sequence). CDR3 size: 15 residues. Trimming stripped 1 base from V and 0 bases from J, with 10 bases between. CDR3 in DNA: TGTGCCACCAGCAGAGGGGAAGGGAGCTCCTACGAGCAGTACTTC. It translates to CATSRGEGSSYEQYF.

This chain's CDR3 is CASSLQLEDTQYF. In nucleotides, the CDR3 is TGTGCCAGCAGCTTACAGCTTGAAGATACGCAGTATTTT. The chain carries TRBV13 and TRBJ2-3; no reliable D call. Looked up from germline, CDR1 is PRHDT and CDR2 is FYEKMQ (reference sequence). V was pared by 2 bases and J by 5 bases, with 8 bases between. The length of the CDR3 is 13 residues. Full variable domain (outside the CDR3, taken from reference TRBV13 and TRBJ2-3): AAGVIQSPRHLIKEKRETATLKCYPIPRHDTVYWYQQGPGQDPQFLISFYEKMQSDKGSIPDRFSAQQFSDYHSELNMSSLELGDSALYFCASSLQLEDTQYFGPGTRLTVL.

The chain joins TRBV14 to TRBJ2-1; no clear D. Deletions cut 0 bases from V and 9 bases from J, with 9 bases between. Germline V gene lookup returns CDR1 SGHDN and CDR2 FVKESK. This CDR3 is built from 13 residues. The chain's CDR3 is CASSQETPGEQFF. The CDR3, as DNA: TGTGCCAGCAGCCAAGAAACCCCCGGTGAGCAGTTCTTC.

This clone was detected only a few times. This chain's CDR3 is CSVQSYSGGVSNEQFF. The CDR3 DNA reads as TGCAGCGTTCAATCGTACTCAGGGGGCGTCAGCAATGAGCAGTTCTTC. The chain is built from TRBV29-1 and TRBJ2-1; the match to TRBD1 covers 8 bases. V gave up 5 bases and J gave up 6 bases; unmatched junction bases: 15. Germline CDR1 is SQVTM and CDR2 is ANQGSEA. This CDR3 has 16 amino acids.